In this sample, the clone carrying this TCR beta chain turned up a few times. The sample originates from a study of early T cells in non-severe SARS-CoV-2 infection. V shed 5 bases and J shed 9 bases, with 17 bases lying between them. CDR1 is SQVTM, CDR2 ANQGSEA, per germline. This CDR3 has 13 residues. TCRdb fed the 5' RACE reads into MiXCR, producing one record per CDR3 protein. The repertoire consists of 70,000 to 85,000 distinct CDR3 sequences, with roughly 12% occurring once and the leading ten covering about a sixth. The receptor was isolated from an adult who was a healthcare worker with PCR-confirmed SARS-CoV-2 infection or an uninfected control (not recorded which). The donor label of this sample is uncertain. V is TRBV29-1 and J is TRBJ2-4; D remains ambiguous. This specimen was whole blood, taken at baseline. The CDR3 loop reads CSVQRHAIPIQYF. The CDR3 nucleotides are TGCAGCGTTCAGAGACACGCTATTCCCATTCAGTACTTC.